These 29 T cell receptor beta chains originate from one sample sequenced in a study of CD8+ T cells in alopecia areata (dated by TCRdb to 2016 to 2019). The library was built by means of the immunoSEQ multiplex PCR assay. RNA was extracted from all samples and reverse transcribed into cDNA, which served as template for TCR sequencing. Here the immuneACCESS table is served through TCRdb, limited to in-frame sequences with V and J called. Missing clones are a known gap in these copies; in checked studies unresolved V genes cover under half, and the rest lacks a known reason. The sample table holds 130,000 to 150,000 clones, of which approximately 85% were seen once. The ten largest clonotypes hold around 25% of the sample. What this sample's time point label stands for: less than five weeks on oral tofacitinib. According to the study, the label for this sample's treatment or condition signals: oral pan-JAK inhibitor, 5-10 mg twice daily.

Sequences were derived from CD8+ T cells sorted from blood, sampled at week 4, from a patient treated with tofacitinib. The receptors shown here come from a human donor with alopecia areata.

The chain joins TRBV5-1 to TRBJ1-1; perhaps TRBD1 as D (5 bases). V was pared by 4 bases and J by 8 bases, with 24 bases between. This CDR3 comprises 16 residues. Germline loops: CDR1 SGHRS, CDR2 YFSETQ. CDR3 coding DNA: TGCGCCAGCAGCCCGGGGCTGAGGTTGGAGGGTAAGGAAGCTTTCTTT. Translation: CASSPGLRLEGKEAFF.

A word on this clone: This CDR3 is also generated by other DNA sequences in the sample. The genes are TRBV4-1 and TRBJ2-7, with TRBD1 identical over 8 bases. This CDR3 is 14 amino acids long. Germline V gives CDR1 MGHRA, CDR2 YSYEKL. With 4 bases clipped from V and 1 base from J, the junction kept 3 bases outside the gene matches. Here the CDR3 reads CASSPGTGSYEQYF. CDR3 sequence (DNA): TGCGCCAGCAGCCCAGGGACAGGATCCTACGAGCAGTACTTC.

This sequence joins TRBV29-1 and TRBJ2-4; 9 bases fit TRBD1. This CDR3 region has 16 residues. Germline V gene data show CDR1 as SQVTM and CDR2 as ANQGSEA. With 6 bases clipped from V and 3 bases from J, the junction kept 12 bases outside the gene matches. The CDR3 nucleotides read TGCAGCGTACAGGGGGCGCAGGGTCAGGTCAAAAACATTCAGTACTTC. Translating it yields CSVQGAQGQVKNIQYF.

This rearrangement joins TRBV27 to TRBJ2-7, with 7 nucleotides matching TRBD1. CDR1 and CDR2 (germline): MNHEY, SMNVEV (reference sequence). The length of the CDR3 is 14 residues. V trimming: 3 bases; J trimming: 4 bases; junction bases outside the gene matches: 6. CDR3 DNA: TGTGCCAGCAGTTTCAGGGGGATCGGGTACGAGCAGTACTTC. This encodes CASSFRGIGYEQYF.

The rearrangement uses TRBV7-6 and TRBJ2-5, with 11 bases lining up with TRBD1. Germline V CDR1 and CDR2: SGHVS, FNYEAQ. J gave up 5 bases and V 4 bases, and 3 bases lay outside the gene matches. The CDR3 length is 14 residues. CDR3 loop: CASSWTGGWETQYF. CDR3 bases: TGTGCCAGCAGCTGGACAGGGGGCTGGGAGACCCAGTACTTC.

J is TRBJ2-7 and V is TRBV7-8, with D possibly being TRBD1 (6 bases). Germline CDR1 SGHVS, CDR2 FQNEAQ. The germline V and J ends were trimmed by 1 base and 2 bases, with 21 bases remaining between them. The CDR3 sequence is 18 residues long. The DNA of the CDR3 is TGTGCCAGCAGCTTAGGGGTGACAGGTCACCCTCCAACCTACGAGCAGTACTTC. Amino acids: CASSLGVTGHPPTYEQYF.

V and J are TRBV27 and TRBJ1-5; D not resolved. This CDR3 is 14 amino acids long. V lost 5 bases to trimming and J lost 0 bases, with 8 bases between them. Germline V lookup: CDR1 MNHEY, CDR2 SMNVEV (reference sequence). For the CDR3, the DNA is TGTGCCAGCAGTCCAGCGGGTAGCAATCAGCCCCAGCATTTT. Protein: CASSPAGSNQPQHF.

The chain employs TRBV11-2 and TRBJ1-5; tentative D call: TRBD1 (6 bases). The V end lost 5 bases, the J end lost 2 bases, and 7 bases lay between the germline ends. CDR1 SGHAT and CDR2 FQNNGV come from the germline V gene. The CDR3 sequence is 13 residues long. CDR3 coding DNA: TGTGCCAGCAGCCGACAGGGCAATCAGCCCCAGCATTTT. It yields the protein CASSRQGNQPQHF. The complete variable domain, with remaining parts taken from reference TRBV11-2 and TRBJ1-5, reads EAGVAQSPRYKIIEKRQSVAFWCNPISGHATLYWYQQILGQGPKLLIQFQNNGVVDDSQLPKDRFSAERLKGVDSTLKIQPAKLEDSAVYLCASSRQGNQPQHFGDGTRLSIL.

This clone was counted a single time. The chain uses TRBV4-1 and TRBJ1-2; D is unresolved. Trimming removed 2 bases at V and 2 bases at J, with 12 bases between. The CDR3 is made up of 15 amino acids. The germline V gene encodes CDR1 MGHRA and CDR2 YSYEKL. The CDR3 DNA reads as TGCGCCAGCAGCCAACCGGGCCTCGGGAACTATGGCTACACCTTC. Translated: CASSQPGLGNYGYTF.

The genes are TRBV6-5 and TRBJ2-5, with D perhaps assigned TRBD1 or TRBD2 (6 bases each). V was clipped by 7 bases and J by 5 bases, with 17 bases between them. Germline V gene lookup returns CDR1 MNHEY and CDR2 SVGAGI. The CDR3 loop spans 14 amino acids. The CDR3 nucleotides are TGTGCCAGCAAAATTGGGGGGCCCGGGGAGACCCAGTACTTC. Translation: CASKIGGPGETQYF.

Note on this clone: Other DNA sequences from this sample encode an identical CDR3 as well. This sequence joins TRBV15 and TRBJ1-1, with D hard to call. Trimming removed 0 bases at V and 2 bases at J, with 4 bases between. The CDR3 totals 13 residues. The V gene's germline CDR1 is LNHNV and CDR2 YYDKDF (reference sequence). CDR3 region: CATSRDSNTEAFF. CDR3 in DNA: TGTGCCACCAGCAGAGATTCCAACACTGAAGCTTTCTTT.

The chain joins TRBV7-9 to TRBJ1-2; D gene uncertain. The CDR3 is made up of 15 amino acids. Trimming removed 1 base from V and 4 bases from J, with 13 bases in between. In germline, CDR1 is SEHNR, CDR2 FQNEAQ (reference sequence). The CDR3 loop is CASSLVDARGYGYTF. CDR3 coding DNA: TGTGCCAGCAGCTTAGTCGACGCGCGAGGCTATGGCTACACCTTC.

The J gene is TRBJ2-7, the V gene TRBV30; D is possibly TRBD1 or TRBD2 (5 bases each). The CDR3 is 13 residues long. Deletions cut 1 base from V and 6 bases from J, with 13 bases between. Germline lookup yields CDR1 GTSNPN and CDR2 SVGIG (reference sequence). CDR3 in amino acids: CAWSDGAGSEQYF. In DNA, the CDR3 is TGTGCCTGGAGTGACGGGGCCGGCAGCGAGCAGTACTTC.

The rearrangement joins TRBV15 to TRBJ1-6, with D hard to call. Trimming stripped 1 base from V and 11 bases from J, with 9 bases between. The germline gives CDR1 LNHNV, CDR2 YYDKDF (reference sequence). This CDR3 has 13 residues. CDR3 sequence: CATSRGVLAPLHF. Here the CDR3 DNA reads TGTGCCACCAGCAGAGGGGTGTTGGCACCCCTCCACTTT.

V gene TRBV2 combines with J gene TRBJ1-1, with no clear D. V was shortened by 10 bases and J by 4 bases, with 10 bases between the two germline ends. CDR3 length equals 11 residues. The germline CDR1 and CDR2 sequences are SNHLY and FYNNEI. The CDR3 protein is CATPLGTEAFF. CDR3 sequence (DNA): TGTGCCACCCCGTTAGGCACTGAAGCTTTCTTT.

The chain has TRBV6-4 and TRBJ2-7; D unresolved. Trimming pared 8 bases from V and 9 bases from J, leaving 14 bases between. CDR1 and CDR2 from the germline V gene are MRHNA and SNTAGT. This CDR3 region has 11 residues. The CDR3 nucleotides read TGTGCCAGCCACCACCGTTGGAGGCAGTACTTC. The encoded protein is CASHHRWRQYF.

This clone was recorded once. The rearrangement uses TRBV6-5 and TRBJ2-5; D not certain. Trimming removed 8 bases from V and 0 bases from J, with 13 bases in between. CDR3 length: 14 residues. Looked up from germline, CDR1 is MNHEY and CDR2 is SVGAGI. The CDR3 sequence: CASGVMAYQETQYF. The CDR3, as DNA: TGTGCCAGCGGCGTCATGGCATACCAAGAGACCCAGTACTTC.

This clone showed up just once. The chain employs TRBV6-4 and TRBJ2-1, with D tentatively TRBD2 (6 bases). V dropped 4 bases and J dropped 4 bases, with 14 bases sitting between them. This CDR3 contains 15 residues. CDR1 is MRHNA and CDR2 is SNTAGT in the germline V gene. Here the CDR3 DNA reads TGTGCCAGCAGTGTTGACGGGGGACTTTACAATGAGCAGTTCTTC. This codes for CASSVDGGLYNEQFF.

This clone was counted a few times. The rearrangement uses TRBV18 and TRBJ2-3; 7 bases fit TRBD2. CDR1 and CDR2 (germline): KGHSH, LQKENI. This CDR3 spans 18 amino acids. V shed 3 bases and J 3 bases; nucleotides not matched to a gene: 15. CDR3 residues: CASSPSFARGSGTDTQYF. The CDR3 DNA reads as TGTGCCAGCTCACCCTCGTTCGCGCGGGGGTCTGGAACAGATACGCAGTATTTT.

The J gene is TRBJ2-2, the V gene TRBV2, with D unresolved. CDR3 length: 12 amino acids. Germline V lookup: CDR1 SNHLY, CDR2 FYNNEI. V lost 8 bases and J lost 5, with 9 bases in between. CDR3 region: CASQIPTGELFF. Written as DNA, the CDR3 is TGTGCCAGCCAGATCCCAACCGGGGAGCTGTTTTTT. The whole variable domain, remainder taken from reference TRBV2 and TRBJ2-2, is EPEVTQTPSHQVTQMGQEVILRCVPISNHLYFYWYRQILGQKVEFLVSFYNNEISEKSEIFDDQFSVERPDGSNFTLKIRSTKLEDSAMYFCASQIPTGELFFGEGSRLTVL.

The chain links TRBV4-3 to TRBJ2-5; D possibly corresponds to TRBD2 (5 bases). Germline CDR1 LGHNA, CDR2 YSLEER. The CDR3 has 18 residues. Trimming stripped 0 bases from V and 5 bases from J, with 22 bases between. As DNA, the CDR3 is TGCGCCAGCAGCCAAGAGTTGACGGGAAGCGGCACCACGGAGACCCAGTACTTC. It translates to CASSQELTGSGTTETQYF.

The J gene is TRBJ1-5, the V gene TRBV21-1. TRBV21-1 is a known pseudogene. There are 13 residues in the CDR3. CDR3 bases: TGTGCCAGCAGCAACTGGTGGAAGAAGCCCCAGCATTTT. Translating gives CASSNWWKKPQHF.

The genes are TRBV19 and TRBJ2-7, with 7 bases that match TRBD1. CDR3 length: 14 amino acids. Trimming at V came to 4 bases and at J to 2 bases, leaving 5 bases not matched to a gene. Germline values: CDR1 LNHDA, CDR2 SQIVND (reference sequence). The CDR3 sequence: CASSSDRAAYEQYF. CDR3 nucleotides: TGTGCCAGTAGTAGCGACAGGGCAGCCTACGAGCAGTACTTC.

The chain employs TRBV6-5 and TRBJ2-5; 11 bases match TRBD2. Germline V gene lookup returns CDR1 MNHEY and CDR2 SVGAGI. V trimming: 4 bases; J trimming: 5 bases; junction bases outside the gene matches: 6. The CDR3 is 15 amino acids. The CDR3 bases are TGTGCCAGCAGTTCATTAGCGGGGGGGCCCGAGACCCAGTACTTC. This gives the protein CASSSLAGGPETQYF.

This clone was seen once. The chain uses TRBV7-9 and TRBJ2-2, with TRBD1 as a possible D gene (6 bases). CDR3 length: 16 residues. The V end was cut by 5 bases, the J end by 5 bases, with 18 bases between. CDR1 and CDR2 from the germline V gene are SEHNR and FQNEAQ (reference sequence). CDR3 amino acids: CASSATGWTVTGELFF. CDR3 nucleotides: TGTGCCAGCAGCGCCACAGGGTGGACCGTAACCGGGGAGCTGTTTTTT.

The V and J genes are TRBV7-2 and TRBJ1-5, with a tentative D call TRBD1 (6 bases). Per the germline V gene, CDR1 is SGHTA and CDR2 is FQGNSA. V was pared by 7 bases and J by 7 bases, with 14 bases between. The CDR3 has 13 amino acids. CDR3 loop: CASTRGTQQPQHF. The CDR3 bases are TGTGCCAGCACCCGGGGGACACAACAGCCCCAGCATTTT.

The J gene is TRBJ2-3, the V gene TRBV29-1, with a tentative D call TRBD2 (6 bases). Germline V lookup: CDR1 SQVTM, CDR2 ANQGSEA. V lost 3 bases, J lost 3 bases, and 10 bases lay in between. This CDR3 is built from 13 residues. The DNA of the CDR3 is TGCAGCGTTGAGCGGGACTTTACAGATACGCAGTATTTT. As protein: CSVERDFTDTQYF.

This clone was observed a few times. V and J are TRBV19 and TRBJ2-7; 9 nucleotides match TRBD1. The V gene's germline CDR1 is LNHDA and CDR2 SQIVND (reference sequence). The CDR3 is 14 residues long. The junction had 6 bases not matched to a gene; V was cut back by 3 bases and J by 6 bases. As DNA, the CDR3 is TGTGCCAGTAGTATCACCGGGACAGGGCCCGAGCAGTACTTC. Residues: CASSITGTGPEQYF.

The chain uses TRBV9 and TRBJ2-7; possibly TRBD2 for D (6 bases). This CDR3 region has 13 residues. The V gene lost 4 bases and the J gene lost 4 bases, with 12 bases spanning the gap. Germline-derived CDR1 and CDR2 are SGDLS and YYNGEE. The DNA of the CDR3 is TGTGCCAGCAGCTCGGGACTCCCATACGAGCAGTACTTC. Residues: CASSSGLPYEQYF.